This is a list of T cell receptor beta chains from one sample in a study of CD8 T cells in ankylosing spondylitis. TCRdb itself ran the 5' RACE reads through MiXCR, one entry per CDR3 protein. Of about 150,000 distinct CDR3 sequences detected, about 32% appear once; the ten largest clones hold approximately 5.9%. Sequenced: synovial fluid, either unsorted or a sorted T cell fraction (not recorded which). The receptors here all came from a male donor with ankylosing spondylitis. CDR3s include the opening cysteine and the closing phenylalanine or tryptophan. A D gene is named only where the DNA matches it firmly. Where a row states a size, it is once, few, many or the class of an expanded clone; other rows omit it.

CASSPGRDVMGKLFF	TGTGCCAGCAGCCCGGGCAGGGACGTTATGGGAAAACTGTTTTTT	.	.	TRBV7-8	TRBJ1-4
CASRDSGYTF	TGTGCCAGCCGCGACAGTGGCTACACCTTC	.	.	TRBV2	TRBJ1-2
CASSFGQSNTEAFF	TGTGCCAGCAGCTTTGGACAGTCGAACACTGAAGCTTTCTTT	.	.	TRBV7-2	TRBJ1-1
CASRLTWNTEAFF	TGTGCCAGCAGATTAACCTGGAACACTGAAGCTTTCTTT	.	.	TRBV7-3	TRBJ1-1
CASSLDFSGYTF	TGCGCCAGCAGTTTGGACTTCAGCGGCTACACCTTC	.	.	TRBV5-1	TRBJ1-2
CSARPTSTANYGYTF	TGCAGTGCTAGACCGACGAGTACAGCTAACTATGGCTACACCTTC	.	.	TRBV20-1	TRBJ1-2
CSAKPGQDRGYTF	TGCAGTGCTAAGCCGGGACAGGATCGTGGCTACACCTTC	many	TRBD1	TRBV20-1	TRBJ1-2
CASSSQTGVQPQHF	TGTGCCAGCAGCTCCCAGACAGGGGTTCAGCCCCAGCATTTT	many	TRBD1	TRBV6-1	TRBJ1-5
CATSRDKVVYEQYF	TGTGCCACCAGCAGAGACAAGGTGGTCTACGAGCAGTACTTC	.	.	TRBV15	TRBJ2-7
CASSQETATSDRETQYF	TGTGCCAGCAGCCAAGAGACAGCGACTAGCGACAGGGAGACCCAGTACTTC	.	TRBD2	TRBV4-2	TRBJ2-5
CASSQDLKDNEQFF	TGTGCCAGCAGCCAAGATCTCAAAGACAATGAGCAGTTCTTC	.	.	TRBV4-2	TRBJ2-1
CASALVSSNYGYTF	TGTGCCAGCGCACTAGTCAGTTCTAACTATGGCTACACCTTC	.	.	TRBV27	TRBJ1-2
CASSDWSYNEQFF	TGTGCCAGCAGTGACTGGTCGTACAATGAGCAGTTCTTC	.	.	TRBV6-1	TRBJ2-1
CASSLGGALYNEQFF	TGTGCCAGCAGTTTAGGGGGGGCCCTATACAATGAGCAGTTCTTC	.	.	TRBV12-3/TRBV12-4	TRBJ2-1
CSAGAEGVANYGYTF	TGCAGTGCTGGCGCCGAGGGGGTAGCTAACTATGGCTACACCTTC	many	.	TRBV20-1	TRBJ1-2
CASSPQGLAGGGSYEQYF	TGCGCCAGCAGCCCCCAGGGACTAGCGGGAGGAGGATCCTACGAGCAGTACTTC	.	TRBD2	TRBV4-3	TRBJ2-7
CASSYTGDRGDGELFF	TGTGCCAGCAGCTATACCGGGGACAGGGGAGACGGGGAGCTGTTTTTT	.	TRBD1	TRBV7-3	TRBJ2-2
CASKPTGTGVHEQYF	TGTGCCAGCAAACCGACCGGGACAGGGGTTCACGAGCAGTACTTC	.	TRBD1	TRBV12-3/TRBV12-4	TRBJ2-7
CASSRGPGSAGANVLTF	TGTGCCAGCAGTAGGGGGCCGGGGTCTGCTGGGGCCAACGTCCTGACTTTC	.	TRBD1	TRBV2	TRBJ2-6
CASSQGVSVSYNEQFF	TGTGCCAGCAGCCAAGGGGTTTCAGTCTCCTACAATGAGCAGTTCTTC	once	.	TRBV14	TRBJ2-1
CACRVGRDTEAFF	TGTGCCTGCAGGGTTGGCCGAGACACTGAAGCTTTCTTT	few	.	TRBV6-1	TRBJ1-1